One sample yielded the 21 T cell receptor beta chains listed below, sequenced in a study of regulatory T cells in long-lasting Graves disease. Described time point: newly diagnosed GD, antithyroid drugs for less than 3 months. TCR sequences were obtained from RNA taken from PBMCs. TCR beta libraries were built with iRepertoire HTBI primers and Arm-PCR of CDR3 regions. In TCRdb, the multiplex PCR reads were re-called with MiXCR into one record per CDR3 protein. The sample carries 320,000 or so distinct CDR3 sequences, under 20% recorded once. Source: peripheral blood mononuclear cells (PBMCs), taken at new diagnosis, from a patient treated with antithyroid drugs. These receptors were collected from a female donor with Graves disease.

This chain joins TRBV28 and TRBJ2-2; no definite D call. The germline CDR1 and CDR2 sequences are MDHEN and SYDVKM. V dropped 7 bases and J dropped 5 bases, with 5 bases sitting between them. This CDR3 contains 11 residues. The CDR3 DNA is TGTGCCAGCACCTCTACCGGGGAGCTGTTTTTT. Its protein product is CASTSTGELFF.

This clonotype was recorded a few times. The chain couples TRBV6-1 to TRBJ2-1; D gene unclear. The CDR3 is 13 residues long. Germline-derived CDR1 and CDR2 are MNHNS and SASEGT. Trimming took off 8 bases at V and 5 bases at J, with 13 bases between the two ends. This CDR3 is CASLRTENNEQFF. As DNA, the CDR3 is TGTGCCAGCCTTCGGACCGAAAACAATGAGCAGTTCTTC.

This clonotype was seen repeatedly, ten times or more. The chain joins TRBV12-3 or TRBV12-4 to TRBJ2-7, with 8 bases matching TRBD1. Trimming at V came to 8 bases and at J to 4 bases, leaving 10 bases not matched to a gene. The CDR3 contains 14 residues. The CDR3 reads CASGFGQGWYEQYF. In DNA form, the CDR3 reads TGTGCCAGCGGATTCGGACAGGGCTGGTACGAGCAGTACTTC.

This clonotype occurred many times. V is TRBV12-3 or TRBV12-4 and J is TRBJ2-1, with 11 bases that match TRBD1. J was trimmed by 8 bases and V by 7 bases; bases with no gene match: 10. The CDR3 runs 15 residues. The CDR3 is CASILGQGAWDEQFF. In DNA form, the CDR3 reads TGTGCCAGCATCCTCGGACAGGGGGCATGGGATGAGCAGTTCTTC.

This clonotype has a count of ten or more. This sequence joins TRBV12-5 and TRBJ1-3; 8 nucleotides match TRBD1. The V gene's germline CDR1 is LGHNT and CDR2 FRNRAP. Unmatched junction bases numbered 11, after V lost 9 bases and J lost 4 bases. The CDR3 is 15 residues long. The CDR3 nucleotides read TGTGCTAGCACTTCGGACAGGGCGGCCGGAAACACCATATATTTT. It is translated as CASTSDRAAGNTIYF.

This clonotype was counted at least ten times. The chain carries TRBV12-3 or TRBV12-4 and TRBJ1-2; 10 bases map to TRBD1. The CDR3 spans 16 residues. V lost 1 base, J lost 8 bases, and 10 bases stayed unmatched. Here the CDR3 reads CASSLDPGQGIGGYTF. DNA of the CDR3: TGTGCCAGCAGTTTAGACCCGGGACAGGGGATTGGAGGCTACACCTTC.

In this sample, this clonotype turned up many times. The chain employs TRBV19 and TRBJ2-1; 12 nucleotides align to TRBD2. This CDR3 spans 18 amino acids. Per the germline V gene, CDR1 is LNHDA and CDR2 is SQIVND (reference sequence). The trim removed 1 base at V and 4 bases at J, leaving 8 bases unmatched. The CDR3 DNA follows: TGTGCCAGTAGTATAGTTCTAGCGGGAGGGCCGCGTTACAATGAGCAGTTCTTC. Amino acid sequence: CASSIVLAGGPRYNEQFF. The full variable domain, its missing parts supplied by reference TRBV19 and TRBJ2-1, is DGGITQSPKYLFRKEGQNVTLSCEQNLNHDAMYWYRQDPGQGLRLIYYSQIVNDFQKGDIAEGYSVSREKKESFPLTVTSAQKNPTAFYLCASSIVLAGGPRYNEQFFGPGTRLTVL.

This clonotype has ten or more counts. The J gene is TRBJ1-1, the V gene TRBV19; D is possibly TRBD1 (6 bases). This CDR3 has 18 residues. Trimming left V 1 base short and J 0 bases short, with 18 bases between. Germline lookup yields CDR1 LNHDA and CDR2 SQIVND (reference sequence). DNA of the CDR3: TGTGCCAGTAGTATAGGTGGGCAGGGGAGGCTTCTGAACACTGAAGCTTTCTTT. It encodes CASSIGGQGRLLNTEAFF.

V gene TRBV28 combines with J gene TRBJ2-7, with D perhaps assigned TRBD1 or TRBD2 (5 bases each). Germline V gene data show CDR1 as MDHEN and CDR2 as SYDVKM. Trimming shortened V by 3 bases and J by 7 bases, and 19 bases separated the two germline ends. The CDR3 is made up of 15 amino acids. CDR3 region: CASSFISGTTREQYF. CDR3 nucleotides: TGTGCCAGCAGTTTTATTTCGGGGACCACGAGGGAGCAGTACTTC.

This clonotype showed up many times. This chain links TRBV9 with TRBJ2-2, with 9 bases that match TRBD2. Per the germline V gene, CDR1 is SGDLS and CDR2 is YYNGEE. The V segment lost 0 bases and the J segment 3 bases; nucleotides outside the gene matches: 6. CDR3 length: 17 residues. CDR3 in DNA: TGTGCCAGCAGCGTAGAGCTCAGCGGGAGGTACACCGGGGAGCTGTTTTTT. It codes for CASSVELSGRYTGELFF.

The chain links TRBV2 to TRBJ1-2; 9 bases map to TRBD1. Germline assignment: CDR1 SNHLY and CDR2 FYNNEI. Unmatched junction bases numbered 5, after V lost 1 base and J lost 2 bases. There are 16 residues in the CDR3. For the CDR3, the DNA is TGTGCCAGCAGTGAAGTTGGACAGGGGCCCAACTATGGCTACACCTTC. Translating it yields CASSEVGQGPNYGYTF.

This chain uses TRBV7-3 with TRBJ1-3; D remains ambiguous. Trimming removed 4 bases at V and 1 base at J, with 23 bases between. Germline V gives CDR1 SGHTA, CDR2 FQGTGA. The CDR3 has 19 amino acids. The CDR3 here is CASSSSTSRPTYSGNTIYF. For the CDR3, the DNA is TGTGCCAGCAGCTCCTCCACTAGTCGGCCCACTTATTCTGGAAACACCATATATTTT. Combining the CDR3 with reference TRBV7-3 and TRBJ1-3 gives the whole variable domain GAGVSQTPSNKVTEKGKYVELRCDPISGHTALYWYRQSLGQGPEFLIYFQGTGAADDSGLPNDRFFAVRPEGSVSTLKIQRTERGDSAVYLCASSSSTSRPTYSGNTIYFGEGSWLTVV.

This clonotype was recorded at least ten times. The chain is built from TRBV6-2 or TRBV6-3 and TRBJ1-6, with D maybe TRBD1 (5 bases). There are 16 residues in the CDR3. Germline-derived CDR1 and CDR2 are MNHEY and SVGEGT. V lost 0 bases and J 5 bases, leaving 11 bases between the germline ends. CDR3 in amino acids: CASSYSGPQDNSPLHF. The DNA of the CDR3 is TGTGCCAGCAGTTACTCAGGGCCACAGGATAATTCACCCCTCCACTTT.

V usage is TRBV6-1 and J usage is TRBJ1-5, with D perhaps matching TRBD1 (6 bases). The CDR3 is made up of 15 amino acids. Germline V gene sequence: CDR1 MNHNS, CDR2 SASEGT. With 7 bases removed from V and 11 bases from J, the gap between germline ends came to 24 bases. CDR3 loop: CASMTVTGGKVAQHF. CDR3 coding DNA: TGTGCCAGCATGACAGTGACAGGCGGGAAGGTGGCCCAGCATTTT.

This clonotype has only a few counts. The chain employs TRBV9 and TRBJ2-7, with 12 bases identical to TRBD2. The V gene end was trimmed by 2 bases and the J gene end by 4 bases; junction bases not matched to a gene: 4. Germline CDR1 is SGDLS and CDR2 is YYNGEE. The CDR3 contains 15 residues. CDR3 coding DNA: TGTGCCAGCAGCGTTGCCGGGACTAGCGGGTACGAGCAGTACTTC. It specifies CASSVAGTSGYEQYF. Full variable domain (rest looked up from reference TRBV9 and TRBJ2-7): DSGVTQTPKHLITATGQRVTLRCSPRSGDLSVYWYQQSLDQGLQFLIQYYNGEERAKGNILERFSAQQFPDLHSELNLSSLELGDSALYFCASSVAGTSGYEQYFGPGTRLTVT.

The chain carries TRBV2 and TRBJ1-2, with D maybe TRBD1 (6 bases). The CDR3 is made up of 15 amino acids. V shed 6 bases and J shed 7 bases, with 21 bases lying between them. The germline V gene encodes CDR1 SNHLY and CDR2 FYNNEI. CDR3 in amino acids: CASRNWGQAVRGYTF. CDR3 DNA sequence: TGTGCCAGCAGGAACTGGGGGCAGGCGGTACGTGGCTACACCTTC.

As for this clonotype: A clone one base away is much larger, so this may be a read error. The rearrangement uses TRBV15 and TRBJ2-1; D remains ambiguous. The V gene's germline CDR1 is LNHNV and CDR2 YYDKDF (reference sequence). There are 13 residues in the CDR3. In DNA, the CDR3 is TGTACCACCAGCAGAGCCAGACCTGGCGAGCAGTTCTTC. This translates into CTTSRARPGEQFF.

The chain carries TRBV2 and TRBJ2-2, with D uncertain. With 5 bases removed from V and 3 bases from J, the gap between germline ends came to 10 bases. This CDR3 region has 14 residues. Germline loops: CDR1 SNHLY, CDR2 FYNNEI. The CDR3 sequence: CASSFYVDTGELFF. Here the CDR3 DNA reads TGTGCCAGCAGTTTCTACGTGGACACCGGGGAGCTGTTTTTT.

This rearrangement joins TRBV30 to TRBJ2-2; D possibly matches TRBD1 or TRBD2 (5 bases each). Germline CDR1 reads GTSNPN; CDR2 reads SVGIG (reference sequence). Trimming removed 5 bases at V and 6 bases at J, with 19 bases between. The CDR3 has 15 amino acids. CDR3 nucleotides: TGTGCCTGGGATAAGCCCGGGAAGGGGTCCGGGGAGCTGTTTTTT. It encodes CAWDKPGKGSGELFF.

As for this clonotype: A much larger clone lies one base from this, so it may be a read error. The CDR3 is CASVRTPIAGELFF. For the CDR3, the DNA is TGCGCCAGCGTTAGGACTCCAATCGCCGGGGAGCTGTTTTTT. The chain recombines TRBV5-1 with TRBJ2-2, with a weak D call TRBD2 (5 bases). The length of the CDR3 is 14 residues. Germline CDR1 and CDR2: SGHRS and YFSETQ. Trimming took 7 bases from V and 6 from J, leaving 16 bases between them.

The rearrangement uses TRBV7-9 and TRBJ2-3; D unclear. Germline CDR1 and CDR2: SEHNR and FQNEAQ (reference sequence). CDR3 length: 14 amino acids. V was cut by 3 bases and J by 3 bases, with 10 bases left in between. CDR3 sequence (DNA): TGTGCCAGCAGCTTCCGGACCGTAACAGATACGCAGTATTTT. Translating it yields CASSFRTVTDTQYF.